This TCR beta chain was retrieved from a study of shared clonotypes between healthy human individuals. Germline CDR1 is MNHNS and CDR2 is SASEGT. V was pared by 8 bases and J by 3 bases, with 4 bases of the junction left unmatched. This CDR3 region has 13 residues. Over several immunoSEQ plates, each subset's genomic DNA was distributed in even portions. In replicate PCRs of sorted subsets, approximately 200 ng DNA, 29,000 or so T cell genomes, was used. Here immunoSEQ multiplex PCR was the method, and the copy in TCRdb shows in-frame clones only, minus some. The profile shows approximately 1.5 million clones, around 98% of them singletons.

Sequenced: naive CD4+ T cells sorted from blood. Subset given: CD45RA+ positively selected. The clonotype originates from a man younger than 40 in good health. The chain joins TRBV6-1 to TRBJ1-5; 7 nucleotides match TRBD1. This CDR3 reads CASRGQVNQPQHF. In nucleotides, the CDR3 is TGTGCCAGCCGAGGACAGGTCAATCAGCCCCAGCATTTT.